The 10 T cell receptor beta chains in this list originate from one sample, sequenced in a study of CD8+CD57+ T cells in acquired aplastic anemia. TCR beta VDJ and CDR3 were profiled, and genomic DNA was the template. MiXCR was run by TCRdb on the reads, yielding one entry per CDR3 protein. The sample shows 250,000 to 300,000 distinct CDR3 sequences, under 65% of them seen only once. Patients chosen for sequencing had shown CD8+CD57+ cell expansion by flow cytometry. Sequenced: sorted CD4+, CD8+, or CD8+CD57+ T cells (not recorded which) from PBMCs. The receptors stem from a human donor with aplastic anemia.

This clonotype has at least ten counts. The chain has TRBV5-4 and TRBJ2-2, with TRBD1 matching over 8 bases. The germline V gene has CDR1 SGHNT and CDR2 YYREEE (reference sequence). The CDR3 sequence is 17 residues long. V gave up 6 bases and J gave up 1 base; unmatched junction bases: 11. The CDR3 DNA reads TGTGCCAGCACCTCAGGGGGCGGGATGAAGAACACCGGGGAGCTGTTTTTT. It is translated as CASTSGGGMKNTGELFF. Drawing the rest from reference TRBV5-4 and TRBJ2-2, the complete variable domain is ETGVTQSPTHLIKTRGQQVTLRCSSQSGHNTVSWYQQALGQGPQFIFQYYREEENGRGNFPPRFSGLQFPNYSSELNVNALELDDSALYLCASTSGGGMKNTGELFFGEGSRLTVL.

This clonotype was detected ten times or more. The rearrangement links TRBV5-8 to TRBJ2-1, with TRBD1 matching 7 bases. Per germline, CDR1 SGHTS and CDR2 YDEGEE. With 4 bases clipped from V and 2 bases from J, the junction kept 12 bases outside the gene matches. There are 17 residues in the CDR3. CDR3 sequence: CASSVKQGGLPYNEQFF. The CDR3 coding sequence is TGTGCCAGCAGCGTGAAACAAGGGGGCCTACCCTACAATGAGCAGTTCTTC.

V is TRBV6-5 and J is TRBJ1-1, with D possibly TRBD1 on 6 matching bases. V lost 6 bases and J lost 11, with 13 bases in between. Per germline, CDR1 MNHEY and CDR2 SVGAGI. The CDR3 extends over 11 amino acids. The CDR3 protein is CASSTGLSAFF. The CDR3 region has the DNA TGTGCCAGCAGCACAGGGTTGTCGGCTTTCTTT.

V and J are TRBV9 and TRBJ2-3, with 8 bases identical to TRBD1. Germline V gives CDR1 SGDLS, CDR2 YYNGEE. The junction had 9 bases not matched to a gene; V was cut back by 5 bases and J by 4 bases. CDR3 length equals 15 residues. CDR3 coding DNA: TGTGCCAGCAGAAAGACAGGGGTCCTGGCAGATACGCAGTATTTT. Protein product: CASRKTGVLADTQYF.

This chain connects TRBV9 to TRBJ2-7; weak D call: TRBD2 (5 bases). The CDR3 has 15 residues. Germline-derived CDR1 and CDR2 are SGDLS and YYNGEE. V was clipped by 3 bases and J by 3 bases, with 16 bases between them. CDR3 in DNA: TGTGCCAGCAGCGGTCGGGGTGGGAAGGACTACGAGCAGTACTTC. Protein: CASSGRGGKDYEQYF.

The chain uses TRBV13 and TRBJ2-7; D not resolved. Germline values: CDR1 PRHDT, CDR2 FYEKMQ (reference sequence). V lost 5 bases to trimming and J lost 2 bases, with 10 bases between them. This CDR3 spans 13 amino acids. CDR3 residues: CASSRDGTYEQYF. The CDR3 DNA reads as TGTGCCAGCAGCAGAGACGGAACCTACGAGCAGTACTTC.

The V and J genes are TRBV20-1 and TRBJ1-6; weak D call: TRBD1 (5 bases). V lost 6 bases to trimming and J lost 8 bases, with 17 bases between them. Germline-derived CDR1 and CDR2 are DFQATT and SNEGSKA (reference sequence). The CDR3 spans 14 residues. The CDR3 DNA is TGCAGTGCCCCGACGGGACCTGGTTATTCACCCCTCCACTTT. It specifies CSAPTGPGYSPLHF.

This clonotype has ten or more counts. The genes are TRBV6-2 or TRBV6-3 and TRBJ1-4, with D possibly being TRBD1 (5 bases). The germline V gene encodes CDR1 MNHEY and CDR2 SVGEGT. The CDR3 is 14 amino acids. The germline V and J ends were trimmed by 6 bases and 6 bases, with 14 bases remaining between them. CDR3 loop: CASSDSGGDEKLFF. In DNA form, the CDR3 reads TGTGCCAGCAGCGACTCCGGGGGAGATGAAAAACTGTTTTTT.

The chain combines TRBV5-1 with TRBJ2-6; D call uncertain. Germline V lookup: CDR1 SGHRS, CDR2 YFSETQ. The CDR3 runs 15 residues. The V gene lost 2 bases and the J gene lost 0 bases, with 6 bases spanning the gap. The CDR3 nucleotides read TGCGCCAGCAGCTTCCCAGTCTCTGGGGCCAACGTCCTGACTTTC. Protein product: CASSFPVSGANVLTF.

The chain carries TRBV20-1 and TRBJ1-2; possible D gene TRBD1, 6 bases. The CDR3 extends over 12 amino acids. V was trimmed by 6 bases and J by 3 bases, leaving 11 bases between them. Germline values: CDR1 DFQATT, CDR2 SNEGSKA (reference sequence). The CDR3 loop reads CSATGSDYGYTF. The DNA of the CDR3 is TGCAGTGCCACAGGGTCTGACTATGGCTACACCTTC.